This T cell receptor beta chain comes out of a study of cytomegalovirus exposure and HLA in healthy donors. PCR involved 60 Vbeta and 13 Jbeta primers. Assay: immunoSEQ multiplex PCR; the TCRdb copy retains only in-frame clones and omits some. Among under 200,000 clones, approximately 78% were seen once, and the ten largest hold about 0.89%. In regard to this clone: Antigen: not known.

Study conclusions and caveats: Across donors, sequencing depth was assumed by presence/absence analyses to be roughly uniform. Among TCR beta chains, those listed as cytomegalovirus-associated numbered about 150. Reports indicated that the classifier achieved high specificity and sensitivity in diagnosing cytomegalovirus status.

Germline values: CDR1 SEHNR, CDR2 FQNEAQ (reference sequence). V trimming: 4 bases; J trimming: 0 bases; junction bases outside the gene matches: 5. The CDR3 contains 17 residues. The material sequenced was PBMCs. This TCR came from a girl between 2 and 10 years old in good health and CMV-seropositive. The gene calls are TRBV7-9 and TRBJ2-3, with TRBD2 matching over 12 bases. CDR3 in amino acids: CASSSPTSGRSTDTQYF. The CDR3 nucleotides are TGTGCCAGCAGCTCTCCGACTAGCGGGAGAAGCACAGATACGCAGTATTTT.